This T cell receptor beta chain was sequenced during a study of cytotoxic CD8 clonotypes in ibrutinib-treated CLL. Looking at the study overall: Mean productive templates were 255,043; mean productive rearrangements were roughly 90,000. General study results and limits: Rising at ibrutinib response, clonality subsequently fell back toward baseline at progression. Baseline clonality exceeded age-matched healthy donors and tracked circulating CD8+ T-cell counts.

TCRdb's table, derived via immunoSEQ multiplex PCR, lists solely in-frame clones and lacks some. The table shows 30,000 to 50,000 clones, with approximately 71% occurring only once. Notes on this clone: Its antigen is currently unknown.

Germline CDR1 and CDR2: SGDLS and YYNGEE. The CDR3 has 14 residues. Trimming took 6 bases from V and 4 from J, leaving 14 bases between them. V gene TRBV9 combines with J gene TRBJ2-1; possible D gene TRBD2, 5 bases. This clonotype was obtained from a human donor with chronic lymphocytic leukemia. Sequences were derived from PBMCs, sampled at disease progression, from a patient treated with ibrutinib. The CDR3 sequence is CASTPAGHYNEQFF. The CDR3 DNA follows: TGTGCCAGCACCCCTGCGGGCCATTACAATGAGCAGTTCTTC. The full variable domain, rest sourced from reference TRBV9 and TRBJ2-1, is DSGVTQTPKHLITATGQRVTLRCSPRSGDLSVYWYQQSLDQGLQFLIQYYNGEERAKGNILERFSAQQFPDLHSELNLSSLELGDSALYFCASTPAGHYNEQFFGPGTRLTVL.